Following are 14 T cell receptor beta chains from one sample sequenced in a study of Ad26.COV2.S vaccination and SARS-CoV-2 variants. Profiled with immunoSEQ multiplex PCR; TCRdb holds only in-frame clones, not every one. The repertoire holds around 100,000 clones, with around 81% as singletons. The material was peripheral blood, obtained after recovery from COVID-19. The source is a human donor who had recovered from COVID-19.

The V call is TRBV19, the J call TRBJ2-2; 9 bases match TRBD1. The trim removed 3 bases at V and 5 bases at J, leaving 10 bases unmatched. The CDR3 length is 17 residues. Germline assignment: CDR1 LNHDA and CDR2 SQIVND (reference sequence). The DNA for the CDR3 is TGTGCCAGTAGTATCGGGACAGGGCAGAGTGGGACCGGGGAGCTGTTTTTT. Residues: CASSIGTGQSGTGELFF.

The J gene is TRBJ2-7, the V gene TRBV5-6; tentatively, D is TRBD1 or TRBD2 (5 bases each). The V gene's germline CDR1 is SGHDT and CDR2 YYEEEE. The V and J ends lost 0 bases and 0 bases respectively, with 7 bases between them. This CDR3 contains 14 residues. CDR3 sequence: CASSLEGSSYEQYF. The CDR3 DNA reads TGTGCCAGCAGCTTGGAGGGGAGCTCCTACGAGCAGTACTTC.

CDR3 region: CASSLDGYQPQHF. CDR3 DNA: TGTGCCAGCAGCTTAGACGGGTATCAGCCCCAGCATTTT. The chain uses TRBV7-2 and TRBJ1-5; D is unclear. Trimming left V 1 base short and J 5 bases short, with 6 bases between. Germline V gene lookup returns CDR1 SGHTA and CDR2 FQGNSA. The CDR3 consists of 13 residues.

The rearrangement uses TRBV5-6 and TRBJ1-1; 8 nucleotides agree with TRBD1. Losses at the gene ends were 4 bases for V and 6 bases for J; bases not matched to a gene: 2. The CDR3 has 12 amino acids. The germline V gene has CDR1 SGHDT and CDR2 YYEEEE. CDR3 in DNA: TGTGCCAGCAGCGCGGACAGGGCTGAAGCTTTCTTT. It translates to CASSADRAEAFF.

The chain joins TRBV5-6 to TRBJ1-4; weak D call: TRBD1 (6 bases). Trimming took 4 bases from V and 0 from J, leaving 13 bases between them. Looked up from germline, CDR1 is SGHDT and CDR2 is YYEEEE. This CDR3 is 16 amino acids long. This chain's CDR3 is CASSALGQTTNEKLFF. DNA of the CDR3: TGTGCCAGCAGCGCCCTAGGACAGACAACTAATGAAAAACTGTTTTTT. Combining the CDR3 with reference TRBV5-6 and TRBJ1-4 gives the whole variable domain DAGVTQSPTHLIKTRGQQVTLRCSPKSGHDTVSWYQQALGQGPQFIFQYYEEEERQRGNFPDRFSGHQFPNYSSELNVNALLLGDSALYLCASSALGQTTNEKLFFGSGTQLSVL.

CDR3 nucleotides: TGTGCCAGCAGCTTAGGGGTGACGGACTTTGGGGGTGAAAAACTGTTTTTT. This encodes CASSLGVTDFGGEKLFF. V is TRBV7-9 and J is TRBJ1-4; tentative D call: TRBD1 (5 bases). Germline V CDR1 and CDR2: SEHNR, FQNEAQ (reference sequence). V was clipped by 1 base and J by 7 bases, with 19 bases between them. The CDR3 length is 17 residues.

This rearrangement joins TRBV28 to TRBJ1-2; TRBD1 aligns across 10 bases. With 5 bases clipped from V and 3 bases from J, the junction kept 6 bases outside the gene matches. CDR1 and CDR2 (germline): MDHEN, SYDVKM. The CDR3 loop spans 15 amino acids. Here the CDR3 DNA reads TGTGCCAGCAGTCCTGGGGACAGGGGCGACTATGGCTACACCTTC. Translating it yields CASSPGDRGDYGYTF.

The chain has TRBV6-5 and TRBJ1-5; 8 nucleotides agree with TRBD1. Germline lookup yields CDR1 MNHEY and CDR2 SVGAGI. This CDR3 comprises 16 residues. Trimming at V came to 4 bases and at J to 5 bases, leaving 10 bases not matched to a gene. CDR3 sequence reads: CASSSDIGQGYQPQHF. As DNA, the CDR3 is TGTGCCAGCAGTTCCGACATTGGACAGGGTTATCAGCCCCAGCATTTT.

This clone was picked up a small number of times. The chain carries TRBV11-3 and TRBJ2-1, with no clear D. CDR3 length equals 12 residues. Germline lookup yields CDR1 SGHNT and CDR2 YENEEA. V lost 2 bases to trimming and J lost 7 bases, with 6 bases between them. CDR3 sequence reads: CASSLSENEQFF. The CDR3, as DNA: TGTGCCAGCAGCTTAAGTGAGAATGAGCAGTTCTTC. The full variable domain, with the rest looked up from reference TRBV11-3 and TRBJ2-1, is EAGVVQSPRYKIIEKKQPVAFWCNPISGHNTLYWYLQNLGQGPELLIRYENEEAVDDSQLPKDRFSAERLKGVDSTLKIQPAELGDSAVYLCASSLSENEQFFGPGTRLTVL.

The chain combines TRBV10-1 with TRBJ1-5; D gene ambiguous. CDR1 and CDR2 from the germline V gene are WNHNN and SYGVQD (reference sequence). This CDR3 region has 13 residues. V was trimmed by 3 bases and J by 5 bases, leaving 8 bases between them. The CDR3 loop is CASSETRYQPQHF. For the CDR3, the DNA is TGCGCCAGCAGTGAAACCAGATATCAGCCCCAGCATTTT.

This rearrangement joins TRBV2 to TRBJ1-2; D might be TRBD1 (5 bases). Between the trimmed V and J ends, which lost 9 bases and 4 bases, there was a span of 15 bases. Germline lookup yields CDR1 SNHLY and CDR2 FYNNEI. CDR3 length: 13 amino acids. The DNA for the CDR3 is TGTGCCAGATCCCGACAGTTGTCCTATGGCTACACCTTC. It is translated as CARSRQLSYGYTF. Drawing the rest from reference TRBV2 and TRBJ1-2, the complete variable domain is EPEVTQTPSHQVTQMGQEVILRCVPISNHLYFYWYRQILGQKVEFLVSFYNNEISEKSEIFDDQFSVERPDGSNFTLKIRSTKLEDSAMYFCARSRQLSYGYTFGSGTRLTVV.

The chain links TRBV7-9 to TRBJ2-3, with 7 bases matching TRBD1. CDR1 SEHNR and CDR2 FQNEAQ come from the germline V gene (reference sequence). J was trimmed by 5 bases and V by 4 bases; bases with no gene match: 6. The CDR3 consists of 14 residues. DNA for the CDR3: TGTGCCAGCAGCTCCGGGACAGATGAAGATACGCAGTATTTT. Amino acid sequence: CASSSGTDEDTQYF. Full variable domain (remainder filled in from reference TRBV7-9 and TRBJ2-3): DTGVSQNPRHKITKRGQNVTFRCDPISEHNRLYWYRQTLGQGPEFLTYFQNEAQLEKSRLLSDRFSAERPKGSFSTLEIQRTEQGDSAMYLCASSSGTDEDTQYFGPGTRLTVL.

V gene TRBV7-2 combines with J gene TRBJ2-5, with 10 bases fitting TRBD1. Germline values: CDR1 SGHTA, CDR2 FQGNSA. V trimming: 5 bases; J trimming: 4 bases; junction bases outside the gene matches: 4. This CDR3 is built from 14 residues. CDR3: CASSMGTGVETQYF. CDR3 sequence (DNA): TGTGCCAGCAGCATGGGGACAGGGGTAGAGACCCAGTACTTC. The complete variable domain, with remaining parts taken from reference TRBV7-2 and TRBJ2-5, reads GAGVSQSPSNKVTEKGKDVELRCDPISGHTALYWYRQSLGQGLEFLIYFQGNSAPDKSGLPSDRFSAERTGGSVSTLTIQRTQQEDSAVYLCASSMGTGVETQYFGPGTRLLVL.

The table lists this clone with a few counts. J is TRBJ1-5 and V is TRBV5-6, with D possibly matching TRBD1 (5 bases). CDR3 length equals 12 residues. The V end was cut by 4 bases, the J end by 9 bases, with 11 bases between. The germline CDR1 and CDR2 sequences are SGHDT and YYEEEE. CDR3 nucleotide sequence: TGTGCCAGCAGCCTCAGGGCCTCGCCCCAGCATTTT. It is translated as CASSLRASPQHF. The full variable domain, in which reference TRBV5-6 and TRBJ1-5 provide the parts outside the CDR3, is DAGVTQSPTHLIKTRGQQVTLRCSPKSGHDTVSWYQQALGQGPQFIFQYYEEEERQRGNFPDRFSGHQFPNYSSELNVNALLLGDSALYLCASSLRASPQHFGDGTRLSIL.